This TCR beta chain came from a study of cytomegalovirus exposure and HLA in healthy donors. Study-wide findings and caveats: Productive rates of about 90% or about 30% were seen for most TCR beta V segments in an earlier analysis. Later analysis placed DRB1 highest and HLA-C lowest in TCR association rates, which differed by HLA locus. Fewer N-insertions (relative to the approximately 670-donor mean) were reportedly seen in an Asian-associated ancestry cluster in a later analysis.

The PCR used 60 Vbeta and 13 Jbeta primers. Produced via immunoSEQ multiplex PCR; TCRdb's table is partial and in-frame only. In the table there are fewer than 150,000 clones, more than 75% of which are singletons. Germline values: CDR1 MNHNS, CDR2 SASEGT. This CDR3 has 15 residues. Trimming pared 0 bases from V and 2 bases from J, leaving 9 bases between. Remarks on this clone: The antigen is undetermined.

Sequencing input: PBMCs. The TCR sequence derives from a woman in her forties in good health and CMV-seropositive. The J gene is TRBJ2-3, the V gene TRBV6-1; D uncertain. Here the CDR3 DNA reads TGTGCCAGCAGTGAAGCACTAACTTTCACAGATACGCAGTATTTT. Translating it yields CASSEALTFTDTQYF.